The source of this T cell receptor (beta chain) is a study of CD8 T cells in ankylosing spondylitis. Findings and caveats of the study: Within ankylosing spondylitis blood, a TCR beta motif made up of seven to nine highly homologous variants appeared to be characteristic.

With regard to this clonotype: What it recognizes is unknown.

The CDR3 spans 18 residues. Deletions cut 6 bases from V and 2 bases from J, with 23 bases between. Looked up from germline, CDR1 is MNHEY and CDR2 is SVGEGT. TCRdb re-called the 5' RACE reads with MiXCR, one entry per CDR3 protein. The table lists around 480,000 distinct CDR3 sequences, approximately 17% of them singletons, with approximately 1% in the top ten. The chain has TRBV6-2 or TRBV6-3 and TRBJ1-5, with D possibly being TRBD1 (6 bases). This clonotype originated in a male donor with ankylosing spondylitis. Sample: blood, either unsorted or a sorted T cell fraction (not recorded which). CDR3 nucleotide sequence: TGTGCCAGCAGGCCCGGACATACGGCAGGGGTTGGCAATCAGCCCCAGCATTTT. It specifies CASRPGHTAGVGNQPQHF.